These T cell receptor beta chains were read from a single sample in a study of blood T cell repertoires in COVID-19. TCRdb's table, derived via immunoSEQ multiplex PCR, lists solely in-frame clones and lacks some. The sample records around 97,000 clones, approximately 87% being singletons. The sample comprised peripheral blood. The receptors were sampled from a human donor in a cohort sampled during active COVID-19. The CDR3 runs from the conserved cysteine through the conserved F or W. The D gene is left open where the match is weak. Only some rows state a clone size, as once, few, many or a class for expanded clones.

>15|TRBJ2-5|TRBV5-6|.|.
CASSLLQDYQETQYF
TGTGCCAGCAGCTTGCTTCAGGATTACCAAGAGACCCAGTACTTC
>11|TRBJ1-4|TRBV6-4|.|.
CASSVTEILFF
TGTGCCAGCAGTGTGACAGAAATTCTGTTTTTT
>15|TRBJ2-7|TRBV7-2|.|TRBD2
CASSPRSGTSYEQYF
TGTGCCAGCAGCCCGCGTAGCGGGACCTCCTACGAGCAGTACTTC
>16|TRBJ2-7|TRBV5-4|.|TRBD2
CASSEAGSGRTYEQYF
TGTGCCAGCAGCGAAGCGGGTAGCGGGCGCACCTACGAGCAGTACTTC
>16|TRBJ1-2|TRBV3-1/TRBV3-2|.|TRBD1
CASSQDRQPRGKGYTF
TGTGCCAGCAGCCAAGACCGACAGCCCAGGGGGAAAGGCTACACCTTC
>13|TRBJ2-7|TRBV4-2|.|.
CASSQGSSYEQYF
TGTGCCAGCAGCCAAGGGTCCAGCTACGAGCAGTACTTC
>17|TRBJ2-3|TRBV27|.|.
CASSLGSLAQNSYTQYF
TGTGCCAGCAGTTTAGGAAGTCTAGCACAAAACTCCTATACGCAGTATTTT
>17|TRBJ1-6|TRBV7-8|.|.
CASSARTVGGNNSPLHF
TGTGCCAGCAGCGCGCGCACGGTCGGGGGGAATAATTCACCCCTCCACTTT
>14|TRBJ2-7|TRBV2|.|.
CASSEDLPVGEQYF
TGTGCCAGCAGTGAAGACTTACCGGTTGGTGAGCAGTACTTC
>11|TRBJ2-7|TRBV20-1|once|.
CSARGSGEQYF
TGCAGTGCTAGAGGTAGCGGAGAGCAGTACTTC
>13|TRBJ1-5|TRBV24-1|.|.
CATSEGGSQPQHF
TGTGCCACCAGTGAAGGGGGAAGTCAGCCCCAGCATTTT
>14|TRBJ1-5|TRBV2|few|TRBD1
CASREDRDEGPQHF
TGTGCCAGCAGAGAGGACAGGGACGAGGGGCCCCAGCATTTT
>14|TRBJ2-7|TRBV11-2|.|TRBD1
CASSRGGTVYEQYF
TGTGCCAGCAGCCGAGGGGGCACGGTCTACGAGCAGTACTTC
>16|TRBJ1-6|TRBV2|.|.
CASSDGPGEGTSPLHF
TGTGCCAGCAGTGATGGCCCAGGGGAGGGGACTTCACCCCTCCACTTT
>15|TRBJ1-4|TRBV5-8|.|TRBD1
CASSFLQGSLRKLFF
TGTGCCAGCAGCTTCCTACAGGGGTCTCTTCGAAAACTGTTTTTT
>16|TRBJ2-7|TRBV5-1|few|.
CASSFNQQGAGYEQYF
TGCGCCAGCAGCTTTAACCAGCAGGGAGCGGGCTACGAGCAGTACTTC
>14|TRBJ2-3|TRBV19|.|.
CASSQRLSTDTQYF
TGTGCCAGTAGTCAGCGACTAAGCACAGATACGCAGTATTTT
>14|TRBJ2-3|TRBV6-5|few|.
CASGVGSGTDTQYF
TGTGCCAGCGGAGTAGGTAGCGGCACAGATACGCAGTATTTT
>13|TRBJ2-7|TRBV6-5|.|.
CASNDRISYEQYF
TGTGCCAGCAACGACAGGATTTCCTACGAGCAGTACTTC
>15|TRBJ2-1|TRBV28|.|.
CASSFQVSSYNEQFF
TGTGCCAGCAGTTTCCAGGTCAGCTCCTACAATGAGCAGTTCTTC
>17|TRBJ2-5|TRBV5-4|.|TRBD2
CASSLGLAGGEEETQYF
TGTGCCAGCAGCTTGGGGCTAGCGGGAGGGGAGGAAGAGACCCAGTACTTC
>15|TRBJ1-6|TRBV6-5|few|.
CASSYEEARNSPLHF
TGTGCCAGCAGTTACGAGGAGGCTCGAAATTCACCCCTCCACTTT
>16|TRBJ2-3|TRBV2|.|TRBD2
CASSDSPAGTRDTQYF
TGTGCCAGCAGTGATAGTCCAGCGGGAACGAGGGATACGCAGTATTTT
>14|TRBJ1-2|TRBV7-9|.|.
CASTKDKGVYGYTF
TGTGCCAGCACCAAAGACAAGGGGGTCTATGGCTACACCTTC
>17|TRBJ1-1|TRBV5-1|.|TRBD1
CASSLGTALIMNTEAFF
TGCGCCAGCAGCCTGGGGACAGCCCTGATTATGAACACTGAAGCTTTCTTT
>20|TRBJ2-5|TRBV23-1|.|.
CASSQSGQKTDEKKKETQYF
TGCGCCAGCAGTCAATCGGGACAAAAAACAGATGAAAAGAAAAAAGAGACCCAGTACTTC
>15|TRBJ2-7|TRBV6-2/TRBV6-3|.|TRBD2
CASSFSGTQPYEQYF
TGTGCCAGCAGTTTTAGCGGGACCCAACCCTACGAGCAGTACTTC
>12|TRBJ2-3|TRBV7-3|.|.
CASSLYGETQYF
TGTGCCAGCAGCTTATACGGGGAAACGCAGTATTTT
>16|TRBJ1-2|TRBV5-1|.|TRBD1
CASSLAGDRGAGGYTF
TGCGCCAGCAGCTTGGCGGGTGACAGGGGCGCAGGTGGCTACACCTTC
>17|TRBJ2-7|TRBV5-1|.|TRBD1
CASSPISGGTGAYEQYF
TGCGCCAGCAGCCCCATCTCTGGCGGGACAGGAGCCTACGAGCAGTACTTC
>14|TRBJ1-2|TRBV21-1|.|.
CASSSLQGTYGYTF
TGTGCCAGCAGCAGTCTCCAGGGGACCTATGGCTACACCTTC
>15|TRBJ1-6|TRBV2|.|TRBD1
CASHSGQGEGSPLHF
TGTGCCAGTCATTCAGGACAGGGGGAGGGCTCACCCCTCCACTTT
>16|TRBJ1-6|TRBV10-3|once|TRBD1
CAISDGGTEEDSPLHF
TGTGCCATCAGTGACGGCGGGACAGAGGAGGATTCACCCCTCCACTTT
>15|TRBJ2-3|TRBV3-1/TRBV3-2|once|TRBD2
CASSQEQAGTDTQYF
TGTGCCAGCAGCCAAGAACAAGCGGGGACAGATACGCAGTATTTT
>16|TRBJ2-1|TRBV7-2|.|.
CASSLGLEALGNEQFF
TGTGCCAGCAGCTTAGGTCTCGAGGCGCTTGGGAATGAGCAGTTCTTC
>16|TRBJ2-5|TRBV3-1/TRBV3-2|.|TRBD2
CASSQLSGRGSETQYF
TGTGCCAGCAGCCAACTCAGCGGGAGGGGATCAGAGACCCAGTACTTC
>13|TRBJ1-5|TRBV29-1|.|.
CSAETEAGQPQHF
TGCAGCGCCGAGACGGAAGCGGGGCAGCCCCAGCATTTT
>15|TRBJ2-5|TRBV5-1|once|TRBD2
CASSLDASGQETQYF
TGCGCCAGCAGCTTGGATGCTAGCGGTCAAGAGACCCAGTACTTC
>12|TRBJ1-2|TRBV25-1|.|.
CASSGSVYGYTF
TGTGCCAGCAGTGGGTCAGTCTATGGCTACACCTTC
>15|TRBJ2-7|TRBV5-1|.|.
CASSLGPTSPYEQYF
TGCGCCAGCAGCTTGGGCCCAACTTCCCCCTACGAGCAGTACTTC
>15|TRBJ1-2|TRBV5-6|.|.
CASSLASAGDYGYTF
TGTGCCAGCAGCTTGGCCTCGGCGGGCGACTATGGCTACACCTTC
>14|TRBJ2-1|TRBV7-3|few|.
CASSLEGLSGEQFF
TGTGCCAGCAGCTTAGAAGGACTGAGCGGTGAGCAGTTCTTC
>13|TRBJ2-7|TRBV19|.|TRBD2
CASSWTSPGEQYF
TGTGCCAGTAGTTGGACTAGCCCTGGAGAGCAGTACTTC
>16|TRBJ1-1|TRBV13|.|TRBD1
CASSPKGQGVNTEAFF
TGTGCCAGCAGCCCTAAGGGACAGGGGGTGAACACTGAAGCTTTCTTT